These 3 T cell receptor beta chains originate from one sample sequenced in a study of blood T cell repertoires in COVID-19. Method: immunoSEQ multiplex PCR; TCRdb's copy keeps in-frame clones and lacks some. The sample lists approximately 220,000 clones, around 80% occurring once. Sequenced sample: peripheral blood. These receptors came from a woman over 75 with acute or convalescent COVID-19.

The rearrangement links TRBV3-1 (or the pseudogene TRBV3-2) to TRBJ1-2, with D possibly being TRBD1 (5 bases). CDR1 and CDR2 (germline): LGHDT, YNNKEL (reference sequence). The CDR3 is made up of 17 amino acids. V was pared by 3 bases and J by 3 bases, with 20 bases between. The CDR3 DNA is TGTGCCAGCAGCCAGAAGACAGCCGTCCGTAGTTACTATGGCTACACCTTC. Protein sequence: CASSQKTAVRSYYGYTF.

This clone was counted once. The genes are TRBV11-2 and TRBJ1-2, with 7 nucleotides matching TRBD1. This CDR3 has 16 residues. V dropped 4 bases and J dropped 4; count of bases not matched to a gene: 12. Germline V CDR1 and CDR2: SGHAT, FQNNGV. CDR3 sequence reads: CASSSTSGTAIYGYTF. CDR3 sequence (DNA): TGTGCCAGCAGCTCAACATCCGGGACAGCGATCTATGGCTACACCTTC.

In DNA, the CDR3 is TGTGCCAGCAGCTTAGGAGGCGCAGACTACGAGCAGTACTTC. As protein: CASSLGGADYEQYF. This chain uses TRBV7-2 with TRBJ2-7, with D hard to call. The germline CDR1 and CDR2 sequences are SGHTA and FQGNSA. The CDR3 runs 14 residues. Trimming pared 1 base from V and 3 bases from J, leaving 10 bases between.